This TCR beta chain came from a study of identical twins. A few counts support this clonotype. The antigen is not known. General study results and limits: Weaker excess twin sharing was seen among beta out-of-frame sequences. Without tracking the same donors, conclusions rested on cross-sectional statistical analysis.

TCRdb ran MiXCR on the 5' RACE reads and lists one entry per CDR3 protein. Here the sample spans 700,000 or so distinct CDR3 sequences, around 8.3% being singletons. The CDR3 runs to 17 residues. Germline CDR1 is KGHDR and CDR2 is SFDVKD. V dropped 2 bases and J dropped 4; count of bases not matched to a gene: 6. There were only healthy Caucasians among the donors. This same sample was also taken into another study, of yellow fever vaccine responses in identical twins. That source notes: In identical twins, vaccine T cell responses appeared partly shared and partly individual.

The sequenced sample was PBMCs. The TCR sequence derives from a woman aged 18-29 years in good health. V is TRBV24-1 and J is TRBJ2-1, with TRBD1 identical over 11 bases. DNA for the CDR3: TGTGCCACCAGTGATTCCCGGACAGGGGGCGATTACAATGAGCAGTTCTTC. Translated: CATSDSRTGGDYNEQFF.